The 27 T cell receptor beta chains in this list originate from one sample, sequenced in a study of T cell repertoires in urothelial bladder cancer. Measured with immunoSEQ multiplex PCR; TCRdb has only the in-frame clones, and not every one. The sample yields about 9,000 clones, less than 75% seen once. What was sequenced was tumor-infiltrating cells from bladder cancer. All receptors derive from a human donor with urothelial carcinoma.

This clone is deemed large (0.1 to 1%). The gene calls are TRBV4-3 and TRBJ1-1; maybe TRBD1 (5 bases). Germline CDR1 reads LGHNA; CDR2 reads YSLEER. The CDR3 is 18 residues long. The V gene lost 0 bases and the J gene lost 1 base, with 18 bases spanning the gap. CDR3 in amino acids: CASSQEGEYSQANTEAFF. The CDR3, as DNA: TGCGCCAGCAGCCAAGAAGGGGAATACAGTCAAGCGAACACTGAAGCTTTCTTT.

The gene calls are TRBV5-4 and TRBJ2-2; 16 nucleotides match TRBD2. The CDR3 has 19 amino acids. Unmatched junction bases numbered 8, after V lost 2 bases and J lost 4 bases. From germline, CDR1 is SGHNT and CDR2 YYREEE (reference sequence). For the CDR3, the DNA is TGTGCCAGCAGCTTACCGGGACTAGCGGGGGGGCCCGGCACCGGGGAGCTGTTTTTT. Translated, it gives CASSLPGLAGGPGTGELFF.

This rearrangement joins TRBV7-9 to TRBJ1-6, with D tentatively TRBD1 (5 bases). The V end lost 1 base, the J end lost 9 bases, and 7 bases lay between the germline ends. The germline CDR1 and CDR2 sequences are SEHNR and FQNEAQ (reference sequence). This CDR3 region has 13 residues. CDR3 sequence (DNA): TGTGCCAGCAGCTTAGGGGGGACTTCACCCCTCCACTTT. It yields the protein CASSLGGTSPLHF.

The chain links TRBV6-1 to TRBJ1-3; D may be TRBD1 (5 bases). The CDR3 covers 14 residues. V was shortened by 10 bases and J by 0 bases, with 13 bases between the two germline ends. Germline V gives CDR1 MNHNS, CDR2 SASEGT. The chain's CDR3 is CATRTDTSGNTIYF. The CDR3, as DNA: TGTGCCACAAGGACGGACACCTCTGGAAACACCATATATTTT.

This chain connects TRBV6-5 to TRBJ1-2; possibly TRBD1 for D (6 bases). V was clipped by 6 bases and J by 5 bases, with 16 bases between them. CDR3 length: 14 residues. The germline V gene has CDR1 MNHEY and CDR2 SVGAGI. As DNA, the CDR3 is TGTGCCAGCAGGCCACCAGGACAGATATATGGCTACACCTTC. Translated, it gives CASRPPGQIYGYTF.

The chain uses TRBV27 and TRBJ1-2; 8 nucleotides agree with TRBD1. The V segment lost 3 bases and the J segment 4 bases; nucleotides outside the gene matches: 1. CDR1 is MNHEY, CDR2 SMNVEV, per germline (reference sequence). The CDR3 contains 13 residues. The CDR3 here is CASSFDRGYGYTF. The CDR3 region has the DNA TGTGCCAGCAGTTTCGACAGGGGCTATGGCTACACCTTC.

This clone was recorded a few times. The chain combines TRBV7-6 with TRBJ1-4; 9 bases are shared with TRBD1. CDR1 and CDR2 (germline): SGHVS, FNYEAQ. This CDR3 is 16 amino acids long. J was trimmed by 8 bases and V by 0 bases; bases with no gene match: 7. The CDR3 here is CASSLAVTGGGEKLFF. CDR3 DNA sequence: TGTGCCAGCAGCTTAGCGGTCACAGGGGGCGGAGAAAAACTGTTTTTT.

V usage is TRBV30 and J usage is TRBJ2-5; 8 bases map to TRBD1. CDR1 and CDR2 from the germline V gene are GTSNPN and SVGIG (reference sequence). V shed 0 bases and J 5 bases; nucleotides not matched to a gene: 5. This CDR3 comprises 14 residues. The CDR3 loop is CAWSVQGVGETQYF. The CDR3 DNA follows: TGTGCCTGGAGTGTACAGGGGGTCGGGGAGACCCAGTACTTC.

This rearrangement joins TRBV5-6 to TRBJ1-5, with TRBD1 as a possible D gene (5 bases). The germline V gene has CDR1 SGHDT and CDR2 YYEEEE. The CDR3 is 13 residues long. V dropped 5 bases and J dropped 6 bases, with 12 bases sitting between them. The CDR3: CASSPGPGQPQHF. The CDR3 region has the DNA TGTGCCAGCAGTCCAGGGCCGGGTCAGCCCCAGCATTTT.

This clone is classed as large. This chain links TRBV7-8 with TRBJ1-1; D is unclear. The CDR3 extends over 13 amino acids. V was trimmed by 1 base and J by 5 bases, leaving 8 bases between them. The germline V gene encodes CDR1 SGHVS and CDR2 FQNEAQ. CDR3 loop: CASSLGPWTEAFF. CDR3 coding DNA: TGTGCCAGCAGCTTAGGACCGTGGACTGAAGCTTTCTTT.

The V call is TRBV5-4, the J call TRBJ1-4; weak D call: TRBD1 (6 bases). The V gene lost 5 bases and the J gene lost 0 bases, with 11 bases spanning the gap. The CDR3 is 15 amino acids. Germline CDR1 and CDR2: SGHNT and YYREEE (reference sequence). CDR3 sequence reads: CASSSGVSTNEKLFF. DNA for the CDR3: TGTGCCAGCAGTTCAGGGGTATCAACTAATGAAAAACTGTTTTTT.

The chain carries TRBV20-1 and TRBJ1-5, with unresolved D. Germline CDR1 reads DFQATT; CDR2 reads SNEGSKA (reference sequence). V shed 0 bases and J shed 11 bases, with 8 bases lying between them. This CDR3 has 11 amino acids. CDR3 sequence (DNA): TGCAGTGCTAGAGAGGGAAGGTCCCAGCATTTT. Its protein product is CSAREGRSQHF.

The chain joins TRBV7-2 to TRBJ2-6; D possibly corresponds to TRBD2 (6 bases). The V and J ends lost 1 base and 4 bases respectively, with 11 bases between them. The CDR3 has 16 amino acids. Germline-derived CDR1 and CDR2 are SGHTA and FQGNSA. CDR3 sequence: CASSLGRGTGANVLTF. CDR3 nucleotide sequence: TGTGCCAGCAGCTTAGGGCGGGGAACCGGGGCCAACGTCCTGACTTTC.

The table lists this clone with a few counts. Here the CDR3 reads CASAGGTFYGYTF. CDR3 bases: TGTGCCAGCGCAGGGGGCACCTTCTATGGCTACACCTTC. The rearrangement uses TRBV6-5 and TRBJ1-2; 8 bases line up with TRBD1. J was trimmed by 4 bases and V by 8 bases; bases with no gene match: 6. Germline-derived CDR1 and CDR2 are MNHEY and SVGAGI. The CDR3 runs to 13 residues.

This sequence joins TRBV7-2 and TRBJ2-1; 8 positions agree with TRBD2. J was trimmed by 6 bases and V by 5 bases; bases with no gene match: 9. CDR1 is SGHTA and CDR2 is FQGNSA in the germline V gene. This CDR3 has 15 residues. CDR3 in amino acids: CASSISVAGTNEQFF. As DNA, the CDR3 is TGTGCCAGCAGCATCTCGGTAGCGGGGACCAATGAGCAGTTCTTC.

The rearrangement uses TRBV7-2 and TRBJ1-3; 7 bases map to TRBD1. The CDR3 contains 17 residues. Germline trimming cut 3 bases from V and 0 bases from J; bases unmatched to any gene: 8. CDR1 SGHTA and CDR2 FQGNSA come from the germline V gene. The CDR3, as DNA: TGTGCCAGCAGCTTCCCGGGACAGAGAAACTCTGGAAACACCATATATTTT. Its protein product is CASSFPGQRNSGNTIYF.

This clone occurred a few times. This sequence joins TRBV14 and TRBJ1-2; no clear D. Trimming cost V 4 bases and J 7 bases, with 10 bases left between them. Germline V gene data show CDR1 as SGHDN and CDR2 as FVKESK. The CDR3 has 12 amino acids. CDR3 sequence reads: CASSPLTSGYTF. CDR3 sequence (DNA): TGTGCCAGCAGCCCCCTTACGTCTGGCTACACCTTC.

This clone has only a few counts. The chain combines TRBV19 with TRBJ1-1; possible D gene TRBD1, 6 bases. Germline V gene data show CDR1 as LNHDA and CDR2 as SQIVND (reference sequence). V lost 6 bases to trimming and J lost 4 bases, with 15 bases between them. The CDR3 has 14 amino acids. The CDR3 nucleotides are TGTGCCAGTAGATCTTTTTGGGGGGCCACTGAAGCTTTCTTT. This gives the protein CASRSFWGATEAFF.

The chain joins TRBV27 to TRBJ2-3; D unclear. Germline V gene lookup returns CDR1 MNHEY and CDR2 SMNVEV (reference sequence). CDR3 length: 14 amino acids. V was cut by 3 bases and J by 1 base, with 8 bases left in between. CDR3 DNA: TGTGCCAGCAGTTTTTCACGGGGCACAGATACGCAGTATTTT. Residues: CASSFSRGTDTQYF.

The chain uses TRBV30 and TRBJ1-2, with 9 bases identical to TRBD1. The J segment lost 4 bases and the V segment lost 1 base, leaving 1 base of the junction unmatched. Germline V CDR1 and CDR2: GTSNPN, SVGIG (reference sequence). This CDR3 is 13 amino acids long. The CDR3 DNA sequence: TGTGCCTGGAGTGCGACAGGGGGCTATGGCTACACCTTC. Its translation: CAWSATGGYGYTF.

The chain is built from TRBV10-3 and TRBJ1-5; perhaps TRBD1 as D (6 bases). This CDR3 is built from 16 residues. The germline V gene has CDR1 ENHRY and CDR2 SYGVKD. This chain's CDR3 is CAIGQGGIYSNQPQHF. CDR3 nucleotide sequence: TGTGCTATCGGGCAAGGGGGGATCTATAGCAATCAGCCCCAGCATTTT.

The gene calls are TRBV5-1 and TRBJ1-5; D unresolved. The CDR3 length is 13 residues. Germline V gene lookup returns CDR1 SGHRS and CDR2 YFSETQ. V lost 1 base, J lost 4 bases, and 6 bases lay in between. The CDR3 region is CASSLSGNQPQHF. CDR3 nucleotide sequence: TGCGCCAGCAGCTTGTCGGGAAATCAGCCCCAGCATTTT.

This clone was seen more than once but under ten times. The chain carries TRBV6-8 and TRBJ2-7; 7 bases align to TRBD1. After removal of 4 bases from V and 3 bases from J, the junction contained 6 bases not matched to a gene. The CDR3 has 14 amino acids. The V gene's germline CDR1 is MNHGY and CDR2 SAAAGT. In DNA, the CDR3 is TGTGCCAGCAGTTGGAAGGGGGCCGGCTACGAGCAGTACTTC. It translates to CASSWKGAGYEQYF.

The chain links TRBV28 to TRBJ2-4; TRBD1 matches at 9 bases. The CDR3 length is 13 residues. Germline-derived CDR1 and CDR2 are MDHEN and SYDVKM. After removal of 10 bases from V and 11 bases from J, the junction contained 12 bases not matched to a gene. CDR3 amino acids: CATVDRDRVFQYF. The DNA for the CDR3 is TGTGCCACGGTCGACCGGGACAGGGTTTTTCAGTACTTC.

This chain links TRBV5-1 with TRBJ2-1, with D unresolved. V lost 4 bases and J lost 1, with 15 bases in between. Germline values: CDR1 SGHRS, CDR2 YFSETQ. The CDR3 length is 16 residues. CDR3 DNA: TGCGCCAGCAGCGACGGTAGGATGAAATCCTACAATGAGCAGTTCTTC. This encodes CASSDGRMKSYNEQFF.

The chain employs TRBV6-5 and TRBJ1-3, with 9 positions matching TRBD1. Unmatched junction bases numbered 6, after V lost 8 bases and J lost 4 bases. Germline V gene sequence: CDR1 MNHEY, CDR2 SVGAGI. The CDR3 runs 14 residues. The CDR3 coding sequence is TGTGCCAGCTGGAACAGGGGGCAAGGAAACACCATATATTTT. It is translated as CASWNRGQGNTIYF.

The rearrangement links TRBV11-3 to TRBJ1-1; D is uncertain. The CDR3 runs 13 residues. V gave up 1 base and J gave up 4 bases, with 7 bases separating them. Germline V gives CDR1 SGHNT, CDR2 YENEEA. CDR3 loop: CASSLARITEAFF. CDR3 nucleotides: TGTGCCAGCAGCTTAGCACGGATCACTGAAGCTTTCTTT.